The T cell receptor beta chain described here comes from a study of CD8 T cells in Susac syndrome (dated 2019 in TCRdb). Describing the broader study: Among the Susac syndrome patients who were sequenced, clinically active disease was present in more than 5 and clinical remission was observed in roughly eight. At blood withdrawal, Susac syndrome patients were either therapy-naive, taking corticosteroids (in some cases with IVIg as well), or taking IVIg alone. Repertoire sequencing was used to test whether CD8+ T cell activation and differentiation in Susac syndrome was antigen driven. Overall study outcomes, separate from this receptor: In patients with Susac syndrome, the CD4+ T cell repertoire showed no detectable clonal expansion. The number of individuals in the TCR sequencing and HLA analysis was recognized as being relatively small.

RNA was extracted using the RNeasy kit, and 0.5 to 1 microgram was reverse transcribed with random hexamers. The immunoSEQ multiplex PCR assay, which covers 54 Vbeta and 13 Jbeta segments, was used to amplify TCR beta CDR3 regions. To correct PCR amplification bias, a synthetic template baseline was used for both primer optimization and computational correction. In the authors' own workflow: Reads were annotated to V, D and J genes according to IMGT and were analyzed with immunoSEQ Analyzer, with only productive sequences retained. To calculate clonality, Shannon entropy was normalized by log2 of the number of productive unique sequences and then subtracted from one. For each patient and control, public and private clones were evaluated within the 100 most prevalent clones. Clones were defined as Susac-specific when absent from the healthy and MS cohorts, from fewer than 1,200 published viral clones and from other ImmuneACCESS disease sequences. Using fastp trimming at Q25 and MiXCR clonotype assembly, TCRdb reanalyzed the public sequencing data and kept in-frame beta chains. Every distinct CDR3 protein forms one entry, paired with its most common genes and DNA. The V and J calls and clone size are TCRdb's, not the authors'. The sample table records more than 85,000 distinct CDR3 sequences; around 94% of these occur just once. More than 0.3% of the sample is in the top ten clones.

Peripheral blood CD8+ and CD4+ T cells from healthy donors, Susac syndrome patients and multiple sclerosis patients were profiled using high-throughput TCR beta sequencing. The Susac syndrome patients fulfilled recently defined diagnostic criteria for either definite or probable disease. Bulk CD8+ and CD4+ T cells were purified magnetically by negative isolation, whereas CD8+ TEMRA cells were enriched by FACS. Blood was collected in EDTA tubes and processed within 24 hours, with PBMCs isolated through density gradient centrifugation. PBMCs intended for TCR sequencing were frozen in liquid nitrogen and were later thawed in a 37 degrees C water bath. The sorted or isolated CD4+, CD8+ and CD8+ TEMRA cells reached a purity of at least 90%. In the case of this clonotype: Its antigen has not been determined. Base qualities are not at hand, and no much larger clone is one base apart.

Input material: CD4+ T cells from PBMCs. This TCR was recovered from a human donor with Susac syndrome.

DNA sequence: TGCAGCGTTAGCCAGGGGTATAATTCACCCCTCCACTTT. It translates to CSVSQGYNSPLHF. This chain joins TRBV29-1 to TRBJ1-6, and perhaps TRBD1 as D gene, on 6 matching bases. V loses 5 bases of germline sequence and J loses 4 bases, and the interval between the two ends is 9 bases. Taken from the germline V gene, the CDR1 and CDR2 loops are SQVTM and ANQGSEA. Spanning cysteine to phenylalanine, the CDR3 consists of 13 amino acids. The retained sequence is limited to the CDR3, 39 bases, with the frame set at the first base. Supplemented by the reference TRBV29-1 and TRBJ1-6 proteins around the CDR3, the complete variable domain is SAVISQKPSRDICQRGTSLTIQCQVDSQVTMMFWYRQQPGQSLTLIATANQGSEATYESGFVIDKFPISRPNLTFSTLTVSNMSPEDSSIYLCSVSQGYNSPLHFGNGTRLTVT.